Presented here are 11 T cell receptor beta chains from one specimen sequenced in a study of molecular identifiers for immune sequencing clone quantification. TCRdb reanalysed the PCR reads using MiXCR and keeps one entry per CDR3 protein. The repertoire holds approximately 90,000 distinct CDR3 sequences, 21% seen once, with 1% to 1.2% in the top ten. The material sequenced was naive CD8+ T cells from blood, with Jurkat cell RNA spiked in. Subset indicated: FACS-sorted CD8+CD4-CCR7+CD45RA+ naive T cells. These receptors were obtained from a human donor in good health. Some libraries in this study had Jurkat cell RNA spiked in.

This clonotype was seen ten or more times. V usage is TRBV6-2 or TRBV6-3 and J usage is TRBJ2-7, with D possibly being TRBD1 (6 bases). The CDR3 has 14 amino acids. The germline V gene has CDR1 MNHEY and CDR2 SVGEGT. V lost 5 bases and J 2 bases, leaving 13 bases between the germline ends. CDR3 region: CASSPENRAYEQYF. CDR3 nucleotides: TGTGCCAGCAGTCCAGAGAACAGGGCCTACGAGCAGTACTTC.

A few counts support this clonotype. The chain is built from TRBV7-2 and TRBJ1-2; TRBD1 is a possible D gene (6 bases). Between the trimmed V and J ends, which lost 5 bases and 7 bases, there was a span of 17 bases. This CDR3 contains 14 residues. From germline, CDR1 is SGHTA and CDR2 FQGNSA. The chain's CDR3 is CASSRFTGSSGYTF. For the CDR3, the DNA is TGTGCCAGCAGCAGATTCACAGGGTCTTCTGGCTACACCTTC.

This chain links TRBV12-3 or TRBV12-4 with TRBJ1-1, with D possibly matching TRBD1 (6 bases). The CDR3 length is 15 residues. Deletions cut 5 bases from V and 0 bases from J, with 13 bases between. The CDR3 sequence: CASSTRQDLNTEAFF. The CDR3 DNA reads as TGTGCCAGCAGTACCAGACAGGATTTGAACACTGAAGCTTTCTTT.

V gene TRBV3-1 combines with J gene TRBJ2-5, with D maybe TRBD2 (6 bases). The CDR3 loop spans 16 amino acids. CDR1 is LGHDT and CDR2 is YNNKEL in the germline V gene (reference sequence). V shed 0 bases and J shed 5 bases, with 16 bases lying between them. The CDR3 region is CASSQEGTSSAETQYF. Here the CDR3 DNA reads TGTGCCAGCAGCCAAGAGGGAACTAGCTCCGCGGAGACCCAGTACTTC.

The chain employs TRBV19 and TRBJ2-3; the D gene is possibly TRBD2 (5 bases). The length of the CDR3 is 15 residues. V was trimmed by 5 bases and J by 4 bases, leaving 16 bases between them. Germline lookup yields CDR1 LNHDA and CDR2 SQIVND (reference sequence). CDR3: CASSPWTQAADTQYF. As DNA, the CDR3 is TGTGCCAGTAGTCCGTGGACTCAGGCAGCAGATACGCAGTATTTT. Filled out from reference TRBV19 and TRBJ2-3, the complete variable domain reads DGGITQSPKYLFRKEGQNVTLSCEQNLNHDAMYWYRQDPGQGLRLIYYSQIVNDFQKGDIAEGYSVSREKKESFPLTVTSAQKNPTAFYLCASSPWTQAADTQYFGPGTRLTVL.

This clonotype came up many times. This chain uses TRBV6-6 with TRBJ1-5; D gene uncertain. Per germline, CDR1 MNHNY and CDR2 SVGAGI (reference sequence). The germline V and J ends were trimmed by 6 bases and 4 bases, with 10 bases remaining between them. CDR3 length: 13 amino acids. CDR3 coding DNA: TGTGCCAGCAGACCGGGCTGGAATCAGCCCCAGCATTTT. Its protein is CASRPGWNQPQHF.

Points on this clonotype: A much larger clonotype is one base distant, so this may be a read error. The chain joins TRBV5-3 to TRBJ2-3; D is undetermined. TRBV5-3 is given ORF status, its function remaining uncertain. The CDR3 sequence is 14 residues long. V lost 8 bases and J lost 3, with 16 bases in between. CDR3 amino acids: CASSPRVVTDTQYF. DNA for the CDR3: TGTGCCAGCAGCCCCCGGGTAGTAACAGATACGCAGTATTTT.

On this clonotype itself: Just one base apart from a much larger clone, this may be a read error. J is TRBJ2-3 and V is TRBV6-5; 12 bases map to TRBD1. Per germline, CDR1 MNHEY and CDR2 SVGAGI. The CDR3 extends over 16 amino acids. The CDR3 bases are TGTGCCGGCAGCTACGGGACAGGGGGCGCGACAGATACGCAGTATTTT. Residues: CAGSYGTGGATDTQYF.

In regard to this clonotype: Just one base apart from a much larger clone, this may be a read error. The CDR3 protein is CASSLDTPGSTDTQYF. The CDR3 bases are TGTGCCAGCAGCCTAGACACCCCTGGGAGCACAGATACGCAGTATTTT. The gene calls are TRBV14 and TRBJ2-3; no definite D call. V lost 4 bases, J lost 0 bases, and 14 bases lay in between. Germline V CDR1 and CDR2: SGHDN, FVKESK. The length of the CDR3 is 16 residues.

This clonotype was counted ten times or more. The chain employs TRBV9 and TRBJ2-1; TRBD1 might be the D (5 bases). Trimming cost V 0 bases and J 5 bases, with 12 bases left between them. Germline V gene sequence: CDR1 SGDLS, CDR2 YYNGEE. CDR3 length: 15 residues. CDR3 residues: CASSVGGSENNEQFF. CDR3 sequence (DNA): TGTGCCAGCAGCGTAGGGGGCAGTGAAAACAATGAGCAGTTCTTC.

This clonotype has only a few counts. The chain is built from TRBV4-3 and TRBJ2-1, with 13 positions matching TRBD2. The V and J ends lost 1 base and 9 bases, in that order; junction bases with no gene match: 9. Germline CDR1 is LGHNA and CDR2 is YSLEER. CDR3 size: 17 residues. The CDR3 DNA follows: TGCGCCAGCAGCCAAGTCTGGCGGGGACTAGCGGGATCTGAGCAGTTCTTC. This sequence encodes CASSQVWRGLAGSEQFF.